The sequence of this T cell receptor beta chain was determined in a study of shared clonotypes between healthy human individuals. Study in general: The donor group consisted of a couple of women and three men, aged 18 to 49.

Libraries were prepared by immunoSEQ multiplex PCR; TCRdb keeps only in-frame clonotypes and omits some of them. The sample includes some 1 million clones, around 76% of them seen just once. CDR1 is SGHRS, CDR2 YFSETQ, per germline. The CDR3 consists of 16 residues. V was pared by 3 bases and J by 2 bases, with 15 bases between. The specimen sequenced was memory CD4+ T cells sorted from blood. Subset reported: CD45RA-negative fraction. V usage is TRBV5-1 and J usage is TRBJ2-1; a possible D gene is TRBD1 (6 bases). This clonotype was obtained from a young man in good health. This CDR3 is CASSSGFTGPYNEQFF. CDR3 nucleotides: TGCGCCAGCAGCTCGGGGTTCACAGGGCCCTACAATGAGCAGTTCTTC.